This TCR beta chain was recovered during a study of blood T cell repertoires in COVID-19. About the study: Both acute and convalescent COVID-19 samples were obtained from the United States, Italy and Spain. T cells, B-cell-depleted T cells, or PBMCs supplied cDNA or gDNA.

Source study methods: From reference gene primer amplification, estimates of nucleated cell counts were derived. The data were produced by immunoSEQ multiplex PCR, yet TCRdb's version contains in-frame clones alone and is incomplete. Clone size and the V and J calls come from that table; the DNA yielded D and trimming. The sample consists of some 380,000 clones, 90% of them appearing once. The CDR3 has 15 residues. V lost 4 bases and J lost 7, with 14 bases in between. Germline CDR1 reads MNHEY; CDR2 reads SMNVEV (reference sequence). This TCR was sampled from a man aged 18 to 29 with active or convalescent COVID-19. Material for sequencing was peripheral blood. The rearrangement links TRBV27 to TRBJ1-6; D not resolved. CDR3 coding DNA: TGTGCCAGCAGTTCCCAACTACGGATGAATTCACCCCTCCACTTT. Encoded protein: CASSSQLRMNSPLHF.